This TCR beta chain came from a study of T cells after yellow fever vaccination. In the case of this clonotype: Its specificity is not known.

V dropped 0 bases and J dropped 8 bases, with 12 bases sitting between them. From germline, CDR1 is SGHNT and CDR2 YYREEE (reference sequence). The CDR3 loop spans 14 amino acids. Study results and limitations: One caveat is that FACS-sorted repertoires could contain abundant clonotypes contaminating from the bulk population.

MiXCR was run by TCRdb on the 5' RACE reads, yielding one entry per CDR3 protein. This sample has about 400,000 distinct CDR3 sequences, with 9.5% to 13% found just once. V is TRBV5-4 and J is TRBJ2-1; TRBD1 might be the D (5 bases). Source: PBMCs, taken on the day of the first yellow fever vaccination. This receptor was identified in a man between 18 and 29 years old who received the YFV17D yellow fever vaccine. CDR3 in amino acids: CASSLVGQGDEQFF. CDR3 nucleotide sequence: TGTGCCAGCAGCTTGGTAGGCCAGGGCGATGAGCAGTTCTTC.